This is a list of T cell receptor beta chains from one sample in a study of T cell responses to AZD1222 COVID-19 vaccine. Measured with immunoSEQ multiplex PCR; TCRdb has only the in-frame clones, and not every one. The data show some 73,000 clones, 75% to 90% seen once. The sample consisted of peripheral blood, taken 28 days after the second AZD1222 dose. These receptors all come from an adult who received the AZD1222 COVID-19 vaccine. Both conserved end residues are part of each CDR3. Each record gives: D gene, V gene, J gene, clone size, CDR3 protein, CDR3 DNA. The D gene is left open where the match is weak. The size field is filled for only some rows; it gives once, few, many or a size class.

d_gene: TRBD1; v_gene: TRBV19; j_gene: TRBJ2-7; abundance: .; CDR3aa: CASSGTGLGGEQYF; CDR3nt: TGTGCCAGTAGCGGGACAGGGTTGGGTGGCGAGCAGTACTTC
d_gene: TRBD1; v_gene: TRBV7-3; j_gene: TRBJ2-6; abundance: .; CDR3aa: CASTFLTGAGANVLTF; CDR3nt: TGTGCCAGCACCTTCCTCACAGGGGCCGGGGCCAACGTCCTGACTTTC
d_gene: TRBD1; v_gene: TRBV5-1; j_gene: TRBJ1-2; abundance: .; CDR3aa: CASSFDRGGYTF; CDR3nt: TGCGCCAGCAGCTTTGACAGGGGTGGCTACACCTTC
d_gene: .; v_gene: TRBV4-1; j_gene: TRBJ2-7; abundance: .; CDR3aa: CASSQDPIGYSYEQYF; CDR3nt: TGCGCCAGCAGCCAAGATCCGATCGGATACTCCTACGAGCAGTACTTC
d_gene: .; v_gene: TRBV21-1; j_gene: TRBJ1-6; abundance: .; CDR3aa: CASSNGGTNYNSPLHF; CDR3nt: TGTGCCAGCAGCAATGGAGGGACAAATTATAATTCACCCCTCCACTTT
d_gene: TRBD1; v_gene: TRBV5-1; j_gene: TRBJ1-2; abundance: .; CDR3aa: CASSLVGQGEGYGYTF; CDR3nt: TGCGCCAGCAGCTTGGTGGGACAGGGTGAAGGCTATGGCTACACCTTC
d_gene: .; v_gene: TRBV9; j_gene: TRBJ1-1; abundance: .; CDR3aa: CASSETGFGEAFF; CDR3nt: TGTGCCAGCAGCGAAACAGGCTTCGGAGAAGCTTTCTTT
d_gene: .; v_gene: TRBV5-1; j_gene: TRBJ1-1; abundance: .; CDR3aa: CASCPMNTEAFF; CDR3nt: TGCGCCAGCTGCCCTATGAACACTGAAGCTTTCTTT
d_gene: .; v_gene: TRBV19; j_gene: TRBJ2-1; abundance: .; CDR3aa: CASSIGGRRNNEQFF; CDR3nt: TGTGCCAGTAGTATAGGCGGCAGGAGAAACAATGAGCAGTTCTTC
d_gene: .; v_gene: TRBV2; j_gene: TRBJ1-2; abundance: .; CDR3aa: CASSASVGRIYGYTF; CDR3nt: TGTGCCAGCAGCGCCTCAGTCGGCCGGATCTATGGCTACACCTTC
d_gene: .; v_gene: TRBV4-1; j_gene: TRBJ2-1; abundance: few; CDR3aa: CASSQVSDWPYNEQFF; CDR3nt: TGCGCCAGCAGCCAAGTATCCGACTGGCCCTACAATGAGCAGTTCTTC
d_gene: .; v_gene: TRBV2; j_gene: TRBJ1-2; abundance: .; CDR3aa: CASSQTRMGGKNYGYTF; CDR3nt: TGTGCCAGCAGTCAAACAAGGATGGGAGGCAAAAACTATGGCTACACCTTC
d_gene: TRBD1; v_gene: TRBV27; j_gene: TRBJ2-1; abundance: .; CDR3aa: CASSPTSWDRKQFF; CDR3nt: TGTGCCAGCAGTCCCACGAGTTGGGACAGAAAGCAGTTCTTC
d_gene: .; v_gene: TRBV5-6; j_gene: TRBJ2-2; abundance: .; CDR3aa: CASSLLWQADTGELFF; CDR3nt: TGTGCCAGCAGCTTGCTATGGCAGGCGGACACCGGGGAGCTGTTTTTT
d_gene: .; v_gene: TRBV6-5; j_gene: TRBJ2-6; abundance: once; CDR3aa: CASTFGGSGANVLTF; CDR3nt: TGTGCCAGCACCTTCGGGGGCTCTGGGGCCAACGTCCTGACTTTC
d_gene: TRBD1; v_gene: TRBV5-6; j_gene: TRBJ2-5; abundance: .; CDR3aa: CASSSPGTGKETQYF; CDR3nt: TGTGCCAGCAGCTCTCCCGGGACAGGTAAAGAGACCCAGTACTTC
d_gene: .; v_gene: TRBV5-1; j_gene: TRBJ2-7; abundance: .; CDR3aa: CASSSWEGNEQYF; CDR3nt: TGCGCCAGCAGCTCATGGGAAGGAAACGAGCAGTACTTC
d_gene: .; v_gene: TRBV5-4; j_gene: TRBJ1-1; abundance: .; CDR3aa: CASSLEGFNTEAFF; CDR3nt: TGTGCCAGCAGCTTGGAAGGATTTAATACTGAAGCTTTCTTT
d_gene: .; v_gene: TRBV5-1; j_gene: TRBJ1-4; abundance: .; CDR3aa: CATAERPMGSDEKLFF; CDR3nt: TGCGCCACCGCTGAGAGGCCGATGGGATCGGATGAAAAACTGTTTTTT
d_gene: TRBD1; v_gene: TRBV12-5; j_gene: TRBJ2-5; abundance: .; CDR3aa: CASGGSGTEKFQETQYF; CDR3nt: TGTGCTAGTGGTGGCTCCGGGACAGAGAAATTCCAAGAGACCCAGTACTTC
d_gene: .; v_gene: TRBV5-1; j_gene: TRBJ1-2; abundance: .; CDR3aa: CASSYTSGGYGYTF; CDR3nt: TGCGCCAGCAGCTACACCTCGGGGGGCTATGGCTACACCTTC
d_gene: .; v_gene: TRBV7-2; j_gene: TRBJ1-2; abundance: .; CDR3aa: CASSFPGVNYGYTF; CDR3nt: TGTGCCAGCAGCTTTCCAGGGGTAAACTATGGCTACACCTTC